Included here is one TCR beta chain sequence, with context. The antigen is unknown. Assay used: immunoSEQ multiplex PCR; TCRdb lists only in-frame clones, some missing. The sample shows some 88,000 clones, 90% to 95% of them seen only once. The source of the sample is a study of graft-versus-host responses after intestinal transplantation. Points from the study as a whole: Detected in recipient marrow were GvH clones, some of which were first observed in ileum or blood.

This CDR3 contains 16 residues. Germline values: CDR1 LNHDA, CDR2 SQIVND (reference sequence). The V and J ends lost 5 bases and 2 bases, in that order; junction bases with no gene match: 6. The sequenced sample was unstimulated CD8+ T cells sorted from spleen or lymph node cells, obtained before intestinal transplant. The origin of this receptor is a human donor who received an intestinal transplant. The chain has TRBV19 and TRBJ2-1; TRBD2 aligns across 10 bases. The CDR3 region is CASSPSGGATYNEQFF. The CDR3 DNA reads TGTGCCAGTAGTCCGAGCGGGGGGGCCACCTACAATGAGCAGTTCTTC.